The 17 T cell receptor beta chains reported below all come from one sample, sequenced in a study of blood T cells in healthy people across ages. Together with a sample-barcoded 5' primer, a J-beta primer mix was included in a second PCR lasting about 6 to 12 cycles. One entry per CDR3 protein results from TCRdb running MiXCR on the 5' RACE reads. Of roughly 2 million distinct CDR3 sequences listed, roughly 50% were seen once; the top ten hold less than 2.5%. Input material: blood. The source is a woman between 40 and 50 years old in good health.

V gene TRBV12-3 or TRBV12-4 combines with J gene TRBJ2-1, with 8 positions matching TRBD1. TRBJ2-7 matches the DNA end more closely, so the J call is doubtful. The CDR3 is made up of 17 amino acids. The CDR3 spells CASIPGSGGSSYNEQYF. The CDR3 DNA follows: TGTGCCAGCATCCCTGGGTCAGGGGGCAGCTCCTACAATGAGCAGTACTTC.

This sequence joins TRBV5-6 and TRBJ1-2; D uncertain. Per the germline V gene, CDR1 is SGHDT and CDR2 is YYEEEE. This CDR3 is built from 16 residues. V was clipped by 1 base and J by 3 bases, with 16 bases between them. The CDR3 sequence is CASSLQLGVNYYGYTF. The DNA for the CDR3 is TGTGCCAGCAGCTTGCAGCTGGGAGTCAACTACTATGGCTACACCTTC.

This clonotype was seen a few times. This CDR3 is CASSWPGGYNEQFF. CDR3 sequence (DNA): TGTGCCAGCAGTTGGCCGGGCGGATACAATGAGCAGTTCTTC. The chain uses TRBV12-3 or TRBV12-4 and TRBJ2-1, with D hard to call. This CDR3 spans 14 amino acids. Trimming took off 4 bases at V and 4 bases at J, with 11 bases between the two ends.

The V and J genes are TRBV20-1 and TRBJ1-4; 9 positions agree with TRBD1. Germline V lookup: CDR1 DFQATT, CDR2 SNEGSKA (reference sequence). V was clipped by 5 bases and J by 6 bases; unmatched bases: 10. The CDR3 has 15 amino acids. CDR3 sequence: CSADRPGTGYEKLFF. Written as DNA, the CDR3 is TGCAGTGCTGATCGCCCCGGGACAGGGTATGAAAAACTGTTTTTT.

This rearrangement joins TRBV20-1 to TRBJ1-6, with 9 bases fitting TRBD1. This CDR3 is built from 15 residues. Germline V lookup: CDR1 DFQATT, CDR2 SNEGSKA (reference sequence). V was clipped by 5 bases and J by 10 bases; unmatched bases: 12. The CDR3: CSAGSPGQGRSPLHF. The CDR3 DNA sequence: TGCAGTGCTGGATCCCCGGGACAGGGAAGGTCACCCCTCCACTTT.

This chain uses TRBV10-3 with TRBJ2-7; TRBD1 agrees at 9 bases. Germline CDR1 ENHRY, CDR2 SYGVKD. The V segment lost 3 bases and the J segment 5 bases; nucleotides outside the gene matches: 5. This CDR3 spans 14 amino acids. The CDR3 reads CAISDERQGDEQYF. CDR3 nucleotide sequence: TGTGCCATCAGTGATGAAAGACAGGGGGACGAGCAGTACTTC.

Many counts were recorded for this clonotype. This chain's CDR3 is CAISPLPGGSGANVLTF. The CDR3 DNA follows: TGTGCCATCAGCCCGTTGCCCGGGGGCTCTGGGGCCAACGTCCTGACTTTC. This rearrangement joins TRBV10-3 to TRBJ2-6; tentatively, D is TRBD2 (6 bases). Germline CDR1 ENHRY, CDR2 SYGVKD. Deletions cut 6 bases from V and 0 bases from J, with 15 bases between. The CDR3 is 17 residues long.

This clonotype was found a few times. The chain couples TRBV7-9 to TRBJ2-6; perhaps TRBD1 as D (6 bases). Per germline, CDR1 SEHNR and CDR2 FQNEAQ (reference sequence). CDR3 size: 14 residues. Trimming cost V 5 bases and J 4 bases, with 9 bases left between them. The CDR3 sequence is CASSHRVGANVLTF. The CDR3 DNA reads TGTGCCAGCAGCCACAGGGTCGGGGCCAACGTCCTGACTTTC.

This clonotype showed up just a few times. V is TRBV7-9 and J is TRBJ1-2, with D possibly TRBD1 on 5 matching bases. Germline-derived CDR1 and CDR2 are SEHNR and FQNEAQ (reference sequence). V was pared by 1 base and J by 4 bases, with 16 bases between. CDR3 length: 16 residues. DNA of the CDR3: TGTGCCAGCAGCTTAGATCGAACAGGATCTTCCTATGGCTACACCTTC. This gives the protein CASSLDRTGSSYGYTF.

The CDR3 nucleotides are TGCGCCAGCAGCTATGGAGCGGGTGTTCACACAGATACGCAGTATTTT. Protein sequence: CASSYGAGVHTDTQYF. This rearrangement joins TRBV5-1 to TRBJ2-3, with a tentative D call TRBD2 (6 bases). V was pared by 3 bases and J by 2 bases, with 16 bases between. The CDR3 has 16 amino acids. Germline CDR1 SGHRS, CDR2 YFSETQ.

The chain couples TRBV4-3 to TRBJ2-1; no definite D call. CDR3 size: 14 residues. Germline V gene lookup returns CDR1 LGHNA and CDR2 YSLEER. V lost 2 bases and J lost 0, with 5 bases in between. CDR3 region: CASSQQDSYNEQFF. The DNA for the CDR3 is TGCGCCAGCAGCCAACAGGACTCCTACAATGAGCAGTTCTTC.

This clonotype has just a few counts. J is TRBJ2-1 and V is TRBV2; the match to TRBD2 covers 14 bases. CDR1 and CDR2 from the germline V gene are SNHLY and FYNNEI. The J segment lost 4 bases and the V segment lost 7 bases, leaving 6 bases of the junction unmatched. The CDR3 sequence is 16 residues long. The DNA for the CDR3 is TGTGCCAGCACTTGGGGGACTAGCGGGGGTTACAATGAGCAGTTCTTC. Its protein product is CASTWGTSGGYNEQFF.

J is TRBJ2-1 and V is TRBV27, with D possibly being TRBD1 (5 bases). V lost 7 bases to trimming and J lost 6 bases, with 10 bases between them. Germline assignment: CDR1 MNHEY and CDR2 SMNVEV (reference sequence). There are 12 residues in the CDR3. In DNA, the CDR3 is TGTGCCAGCACGGATCAGGGCAATGAGCAGTTCTTC. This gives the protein CASTDQGNEQFF.

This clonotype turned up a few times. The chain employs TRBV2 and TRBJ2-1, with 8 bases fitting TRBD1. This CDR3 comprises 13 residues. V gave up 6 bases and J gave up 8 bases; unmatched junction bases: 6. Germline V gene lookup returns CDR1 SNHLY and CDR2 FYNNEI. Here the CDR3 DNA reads TGTGCCAGCAGCCCGGACAGGGTCGATGAGCAGTTCTTC. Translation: CASSPDRVDEQFF.

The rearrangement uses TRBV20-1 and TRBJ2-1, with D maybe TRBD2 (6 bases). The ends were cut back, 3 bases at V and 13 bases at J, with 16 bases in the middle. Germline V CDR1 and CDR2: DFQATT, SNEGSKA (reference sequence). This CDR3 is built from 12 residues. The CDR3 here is CSASLALETQFF. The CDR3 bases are TGCAGTGCTAGCCTAGCGTTGGAGACCCAGTTCTTC.

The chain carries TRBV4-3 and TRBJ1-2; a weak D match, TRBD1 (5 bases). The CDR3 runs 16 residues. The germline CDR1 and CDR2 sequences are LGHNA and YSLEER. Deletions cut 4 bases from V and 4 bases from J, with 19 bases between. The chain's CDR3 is CASSPRFQGSLYGYTF. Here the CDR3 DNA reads TGCGCCAGCAGCCCGAGGTTCCAGGGTAGCCTCTATGGCTACACCTTC.

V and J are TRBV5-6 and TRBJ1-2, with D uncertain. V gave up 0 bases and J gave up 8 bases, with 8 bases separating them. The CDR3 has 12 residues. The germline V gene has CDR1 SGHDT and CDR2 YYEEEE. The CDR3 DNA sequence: TGTGCCAGCAGCTTGGCGGCTACGGGCTACACCTTC. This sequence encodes CASSLAATGYTF. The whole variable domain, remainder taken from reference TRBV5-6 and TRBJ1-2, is DAGVTQSPTHLIKTRGQQVTLRCSPKSGHDTVSWYQQALGQGPQFIFQYYEEEERQRGNFPDRFSGHQFPNYSSELNVNALLLGDSALYLCASSLAATGYTFGSGTRLTVV.